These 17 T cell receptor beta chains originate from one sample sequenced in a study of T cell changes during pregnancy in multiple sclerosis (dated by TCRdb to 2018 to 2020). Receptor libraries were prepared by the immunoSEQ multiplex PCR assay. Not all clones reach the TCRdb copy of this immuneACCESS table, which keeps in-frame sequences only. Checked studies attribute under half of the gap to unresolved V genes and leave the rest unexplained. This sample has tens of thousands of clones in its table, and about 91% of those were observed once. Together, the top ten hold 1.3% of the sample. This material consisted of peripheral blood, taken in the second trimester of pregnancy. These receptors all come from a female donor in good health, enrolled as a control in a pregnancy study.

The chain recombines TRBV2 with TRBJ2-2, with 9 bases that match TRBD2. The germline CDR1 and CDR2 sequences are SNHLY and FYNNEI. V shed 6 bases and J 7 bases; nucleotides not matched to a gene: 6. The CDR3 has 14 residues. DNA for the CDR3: TGTGCCAGCAGGAAGCGGGAGGATAGCGGGGAGCTGTTTTTT. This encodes CASRKREDSGELFF.

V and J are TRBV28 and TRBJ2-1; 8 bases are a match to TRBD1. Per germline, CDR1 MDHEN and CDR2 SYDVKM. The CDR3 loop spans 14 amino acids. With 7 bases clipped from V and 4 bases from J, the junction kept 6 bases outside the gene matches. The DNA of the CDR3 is TGTGCCAGCAAGGCAGGGGGCGCTTACAATGAGCAGTTCTTC. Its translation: CASKAGGAYNEQFF.

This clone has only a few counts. The CDR3 sequence is CASSLLGDMYGYTF. The CDR3 nucleotides read TGTGCCAGCAGCTTACTCGGGGACATGTATGGCTACACCTTC. The chain is built from TRBV7-9 and TRBJ1-2; D may be TRBD1 (6 bases). V gave up 2 bases and J gave up 5 bases, with 12 bases separating them. Per germline, CDR1 SEHNR and CDR2 FQNEAQ (reference sequence). CDR3 size: 14 residues.

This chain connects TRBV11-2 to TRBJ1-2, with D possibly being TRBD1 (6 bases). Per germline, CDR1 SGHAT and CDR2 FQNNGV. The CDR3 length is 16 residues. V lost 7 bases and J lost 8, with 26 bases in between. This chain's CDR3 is CASILDSGTPSLGYTF. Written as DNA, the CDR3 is TGTGCCAGCATTCTCGACTCCGGGACACCTTCTCTCGGCTACACCTTC. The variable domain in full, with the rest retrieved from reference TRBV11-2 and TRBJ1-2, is EAGVAQSPRYKIIEKRQSVAFWCNPISGHATLYWYQQILGQGPKLLIQFQNNGVVDDSQLPKDRFSAERLKGVDSTLKIQPAKLEDSAVYLCASILDSGTPSLGYTFGSGTRLTVV.

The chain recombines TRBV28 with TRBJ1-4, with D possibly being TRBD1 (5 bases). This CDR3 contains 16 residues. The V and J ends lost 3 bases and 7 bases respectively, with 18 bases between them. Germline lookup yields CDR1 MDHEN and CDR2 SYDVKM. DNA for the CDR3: TGTGCCAGCAGTTTGGGCGGATCAGGGAGGGGTGAAAAACTGTTTTTT. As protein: CASSLGGSGRGEKLFF.

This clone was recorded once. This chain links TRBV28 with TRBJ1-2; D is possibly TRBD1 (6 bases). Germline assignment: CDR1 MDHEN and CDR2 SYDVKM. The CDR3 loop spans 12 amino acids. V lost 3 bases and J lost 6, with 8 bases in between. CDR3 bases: TGTGCCAGCAGTTTTTCAGGGGATGGCTACACCTTC. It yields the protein CASSFSGDGYTF.

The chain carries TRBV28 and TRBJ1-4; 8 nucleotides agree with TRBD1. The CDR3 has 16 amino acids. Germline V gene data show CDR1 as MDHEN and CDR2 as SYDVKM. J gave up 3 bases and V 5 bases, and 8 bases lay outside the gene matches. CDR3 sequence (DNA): TGTGCCAGCAGTGGGGCGGACAGGGCGGCTAATGAAAAACTGTTTTTT. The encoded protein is CASSGADRAANEKLFF.

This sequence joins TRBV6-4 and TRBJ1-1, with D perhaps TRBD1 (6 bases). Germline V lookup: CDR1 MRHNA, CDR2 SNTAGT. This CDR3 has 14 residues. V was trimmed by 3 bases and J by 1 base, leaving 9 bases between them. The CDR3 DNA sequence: TGTGCCAGCAGTGAGCCACAGGGGAACACTGAAGCTTTCTTT. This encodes CASSEPQGNTEAFF.

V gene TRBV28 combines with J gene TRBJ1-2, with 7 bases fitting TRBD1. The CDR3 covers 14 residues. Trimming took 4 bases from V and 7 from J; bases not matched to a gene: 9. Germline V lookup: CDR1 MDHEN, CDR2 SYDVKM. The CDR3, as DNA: TGTGCCAGCAGTTCAGGGGGGCGGAACGCTGGCTACACCTTC. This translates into CASSSGGRNAGYTF.

This CDR3 is CSVEDPEAGGAGYEQYF. CDR3 nucleotides: TGCAGCGTTGAAGATCCGGAGGCAGGGGGCGCGGGATACGAGCAGTACTTC. The chain joins TRBV29-1 to TRBJ2-7; 8 nucleotides match TRBD1. Per the germline V gene, CDR1 is SQVTM and CDR2 is ANQGSEA. The CDR3 is 17 amino acids. Losses at the gene ends were 0 bases for V and 4 bases for J; bases not matched to a gene: 14.

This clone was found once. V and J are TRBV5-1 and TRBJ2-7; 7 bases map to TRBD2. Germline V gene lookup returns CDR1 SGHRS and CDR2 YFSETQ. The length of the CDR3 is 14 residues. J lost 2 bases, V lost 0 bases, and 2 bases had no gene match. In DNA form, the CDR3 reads TGCGCCAGCAGCTTGGTGGGAGGGACCTACGAGCAGTACTTC. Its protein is CASSLVGGTYEQYF.

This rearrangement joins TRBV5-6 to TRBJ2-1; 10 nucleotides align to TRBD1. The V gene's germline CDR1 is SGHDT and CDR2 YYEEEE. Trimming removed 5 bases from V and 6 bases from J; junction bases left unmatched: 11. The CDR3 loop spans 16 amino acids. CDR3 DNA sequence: TGTGCCAGCAGACGCGACCGGGACAGGGGAATCAATGAGCAGTTCTTC. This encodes CASRRDRDRGINEQFF.

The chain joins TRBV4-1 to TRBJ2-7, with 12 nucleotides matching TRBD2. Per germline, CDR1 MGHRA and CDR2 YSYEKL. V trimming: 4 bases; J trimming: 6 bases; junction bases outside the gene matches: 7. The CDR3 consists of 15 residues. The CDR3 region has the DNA TGCGCCAGCAGCCCAGGAGGACTAGCGGGATCCGAGCAGTACTTC. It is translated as CASSPGGLAGSEQYF.

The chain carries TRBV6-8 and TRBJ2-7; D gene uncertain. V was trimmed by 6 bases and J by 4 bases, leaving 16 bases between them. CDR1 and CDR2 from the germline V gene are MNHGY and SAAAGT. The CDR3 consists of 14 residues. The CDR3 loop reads CASRHRIEKYEQYF. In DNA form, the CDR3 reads TGTGCCAGCAGGCATCGAATCGAGAAGTACGAGCAGTACTTC.

CDR3 nucleotide sequence: TGTGCCAGCAGTTTAATATCGGACAGCCGCTATGGCTACACCTTC. Residues: CASSLISDSRYGYTF. This chain uses TRBV27 with TRBJ1-2, with D maybe TRBD1 (6 bases). CDR3 length equals 15 residues. Trimming removed 2 bases from V and 4 bases from J, with 14 bases in between. Germline V CDR1 and CDR2: MNHEY, SMNVEV (reference sequence).

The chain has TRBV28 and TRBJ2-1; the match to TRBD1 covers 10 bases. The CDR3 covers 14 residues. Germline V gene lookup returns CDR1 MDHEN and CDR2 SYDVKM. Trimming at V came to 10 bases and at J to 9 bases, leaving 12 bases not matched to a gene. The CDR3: CATGGTGAWSEQFF. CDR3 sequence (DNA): TGTGCCACGGGCGGGACAGGGGCATGGAGTGAGCAGTTCTTC.

The CDR3 is CASSSHLGTDTQYF. CDR3 nucleotides: TGTGCCAGCAGCTCCCACTTGGGCACAGATACGCAGTATTTT. The rearrangement joins TRBV7-2 to TRBJ2-3; no firm D call. Germline V gene data show CDR1 as SGHTA and CDR2 as FQGNSA. CDR3 length: 14 residues. V was trimmed by 4 bases and J by 1 base, leaving 9 bases between them.